The 16 T cell receptor beta chains presented below share a single source sample, sequenced in a study of blood T cell repertoires in COVID-19. The data were produced by immunoSEQ multiplex PCR, yet TCRdb's version contains in-frame clones alone and is incomplete. Of roughly 70,000 clones in the sample, around 89% were seen once. Sequenced input: peripheral blood. The receptors derive from a human donor in a cohort sampled during active COVID-19.

The chain couples TRBV10-2 to TRBJ1-5, with TRBD1 matching over 7 bases. The J segment lost 6 bases and the V segment lost 8 bases, leaving 10 bases of the junction unmatched. Germline V CDR1 and CDR2: WSHSY, SAAADI. CDR3 size: 14 residues. In nucleotides, the CDR3 is TGCGCCAGCGGCAGAGGGGGCTTGGGTCAGCCCCAGCATTTT. Translated, it gives CASGRGGLGQPQHF.

The chain couples TRBV29-1 to TRBJ2-2, with D possibly matching TRBD2 (6 bases). CDR1 and CDR2 (germline): SQVTM, ANQGSEA. The CDR3 loop spans 12 amino acids. The V end lost 4 bases, the J end lost 6 bases, and 9 bases lay between the germline ends. The chain's CDR3 is CSVVSGAGELFF. In DNA, the CDR3 is TGCAGCGTTGTATCGGGGGCCGGGGAGCTGTTTTTT.

This clone was detected only a few times. The rearrangement joins TRBV7-9 to TRBJ2-7, with 7 bases matching TRBD2. The V segment lost 8 bases and the J segment 3 bases; nucleotides outside the gene matches: 7. Germline V gene lookup returns CDR1 SEHNR and CDR2 FQNEAQ (reference sequence). This CDR3 is built from 13 residues. In DNA form, the CDR3 reads TGTGCCAGCGGTAGGGGCGGGAGCTACGAGCAGTACTTC. Amino acid sequence: CASGRGGSYEQYF.

J is TRBJ2-1 and V is TRBV27; D is possibly TRBD1 (6 bases). The CDR3 length is 22 residues. V lost 5 bases and J 1 base, leaving 33 bases between the germline ends. The V gene's germline CDR1 is MNHEY and CDR2 SMNVEV (reference sequence). CDR3 amino acids: CASSPALRRGLFPTPSYNEQFF. The CDR3 nucleotides are TGTGCCAGCAGTCCAGCCCTTCGCAGGGGCTTGTTCCCAACCCCTTCCTACAATGAGCAGTTCTTC.

There are a few counts of this clone. The rearrangement joins TRBV7-9 to TRBJ1-6; D is ambiguous. The CDR3 sequence is 12 residues long. Germline-derived CDR1 and CDR2 are SEHNR and FQNEAQ (reference sequence). Trimming shortened V by 5 bases and J by 14 bases, and 13 bases separated the two germline ends. CDR3 protein: CASSTPEGSLHF. The CDR3 bases are TGTGCCAGCAGCACCCCCGAGGGATCCCTCCACTTT. The variable domain in full, with the rest retrieved from reference TRBV7-9 and TRBJ1-6, is DTGVSQNPRHKITKRGQNVTFRCDPISEHNRLYWYRQTLGQGPEFLTYFQNEAQLEKSRLLSDRFSAERPKGSFSTLEIQRTEQGDSAMYLCASSTPEGSLHFGNGTRLTVT.

The chain has TRBV28 and TRBJ1-4; 7 bases match TRBD1. This CDR3 contains 14 residues. V trimming: 8 bases; J trimming: 5 bases; junction bases outside the gene matches: 8. In germline, CDR1 is MDHEN, CDR2 SYDVKM. The CDR3 is CASGSGQKNEKLFF. CDR3 bases: TGTGCCAGCGGTTCGGGACAGAAAAATGAAAAACTGTTTTTT.

CDR3 region: CASSISYPGAYEQYF. The CDR3 coding sequence is TGTGCCAGTAGTATATCCTACCCGGGAGCCTACGAGCAGTACTTC. The chain uses TRBV19 and TRBJ2-7; possible D gene TRBD2, 6 bases. The CDR3 contains 15 residues. Germline V gives CDR1 LNHDA, CDR2 SQIVND (reference sequence). Trimming removed 2 bases at V and 2 bases at J, with 13 bases between.

The chain couples TRBV6-6 to TRBJ1-5, with 7 bases matching TRBD1. The trim removed 7 bases at V and 2 bases at J, leaving 8 bases unmatched. Germline V gene data show CDR1 as MNHNY and CDR2 as SVGAGI (reference sequence). The CDR3 totals 15 residues. The CDR3 spells CASTGQDEGNQPQHF. The DNA for the CDR3 is TGTGCCAGCACCGGACAGGACGAGGGCAATCAGCCCCAGCATTTT.

V gene TRBV5-4 combines with J gene TRBJ2-2; 12 nucleotides match TRBD2. V lost 1 base to trimming and J lost 0 bases; unmatched junction nucleotides: 7. Germline V gives CDR1 SGHNT, CDR2 YYREEE (reference sequence). There are 19 residues in the CDR3. The DNA of the CDR3 is TGTGCCAGCAGCTTGAGGCTAGCGGGAGGGCCCTCGAACACCGGGGAGCTGTTTTTT. Encoded protein: CASSLRLAGGPSNTGELFF.

V gene TRBV19 combines with J gene TRBJ2-3; the D gene is possibly TRBD2 (6 bases). There are 14 residues in the CDR3. The V gene's germline CDR1 is LNHDA and CDR2 SQIVND (reference sequence). Trimming cost V 10 bases and J 2 bases, with 16 bases left between them. The CDR3 coding sequence is TGTGCCACCACGACCGGGGGAGACACAGATACGCAGTATTTT. This translates into CATTTGGDTDTQYF.

The chain uses TRBV3-1 (or the pseudogene TRBV3-2) and TRBJ1-1; D perhaps matches TRBD1 (5 bases). The CDR3 runs to 15 residues. The ends were cut back, 3 bases at V and 1 base at J, with 12 bases in the middle. Germline V gene lookup returns CDR1 LGHDT and CDR2 YNNKEL (reference sequence). The CDR3, as DNA: TGTGCCAGCAGCCACGCCGGGGGGGGGAACACTGAAGCTTTCTTT. It specifies CASSHAGGGNTEAFF.

This chain connects TRBV5-4 to TRBJ2-5; a possible D gene is TRBD2 (5 bases). Deletions cut 4 bases from V and 4 bases from J, with 11 bases between. Germline CDR1 reads SGHNT; CDR2 reads YYREEE (reference sequence). The CDR3 has 13 amino acids. The CDR3 loop is CASSGLDRETQYF. The CDR3 bases are TGTGCCAGCAGCGGACTGGATCGAGAGACCCAGTACTTC.

The rearrangement links TRBV2 to TRBJ2-3; TRBD2 matches 12 bases. The CDR3 spans 18 residues. Trimming removed 8 bases from V and 0 bases from J; junction bases left unmatched: 12. The germline gives CDR1 SNHLY, CDR2 FYNNEI. CDR3 sequence (DNA): TGTGCCAGCCTCCCGCCGGGACTAGCGGGTCCTAGCACAGATACGCAGTATTTT. As protein: CASLPPGLAGPSTDTQYF.

This sequence joins TRBV5-4 and TRBJ2-3; unclear D gene. V lost 4 bases and J lost 4, with 16 bases in between. The CDR3 is 15 amino acids. CDR1 and CDR2 from the germline V gene are SGHNT and YYREEE (reference sequence). The CDR3 DNA reads TGTGCCAGCAGCGATCCGAGGCTGCACGCAGATACGCAGTATTTT. It yields the protein CASSDPRLHADTQYF.

V is TRBV5-4 and J is TRBJ1-2, with 10 bases fitting TRBD1. Germline V lookup: CDR1 SGHNT, CDR2 YYREEE (reference sequence). Germline trimming cut 4 bases from V and 8 bases from J; bases unmatched to any gene: 11. The length of the CDR3 is 15 residues. CDR3 in DNA: TGTGCCAGCAGCGCGACAGGGGGCGCAGGCTACGGCTACACCTTC. It encodes CASSATGGAGYGYTF. Full variable domain (rest looked up from reference TRBV5-4 and TRBJ1-2): ETGVTQSPTHLIKTRGQQVTLRCSSQSGHNTVSWYQQALGQGPQFIFQYYREEENGRGNFPPRFSGLQFPNYSSELNVNALELDDSALYLCASSATGGAGYGYTFGSGTRLTVV.

The chain couples TRBV11-1 to TRBJ2-5; unclear D gene. The CDR3 loop spans 15 amino acids. Trimming stripped 5 bases from V and 3 bases from J, with 16 bases between. The germline CDR1 and CDR2 sequences are SGHAT and FQDESV (reference sequence). The CDR3 spells CASSAGGRQKETQYF. The CDR3 DNA is TGTGCCAGCAGCGCCGGTGGCAGGCAAAAAGAGACCCAGTACTTC.